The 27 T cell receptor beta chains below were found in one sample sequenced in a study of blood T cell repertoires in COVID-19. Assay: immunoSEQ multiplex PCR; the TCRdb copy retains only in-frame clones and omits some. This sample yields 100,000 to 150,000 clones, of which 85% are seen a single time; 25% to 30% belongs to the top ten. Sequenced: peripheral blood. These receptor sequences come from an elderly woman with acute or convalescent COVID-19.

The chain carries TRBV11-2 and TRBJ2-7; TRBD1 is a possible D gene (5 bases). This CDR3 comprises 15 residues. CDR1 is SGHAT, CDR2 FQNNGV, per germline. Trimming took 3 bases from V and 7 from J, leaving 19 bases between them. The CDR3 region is CASSFPRDSLGEQYF. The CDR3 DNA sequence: TGTGCCAGCAGCTTCCCCCGCGACAGCTTAGGGGAGCAGTACTTC.

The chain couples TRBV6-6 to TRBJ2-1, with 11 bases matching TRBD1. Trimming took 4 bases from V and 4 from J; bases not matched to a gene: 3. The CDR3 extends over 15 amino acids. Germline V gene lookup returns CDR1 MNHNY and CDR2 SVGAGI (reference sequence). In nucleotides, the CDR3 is TGTGCCAGCAGTTCTGGACAGGGGGCGTACAATGAGCAGTTCTTC. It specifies CASSSGQGAYNEQFF.

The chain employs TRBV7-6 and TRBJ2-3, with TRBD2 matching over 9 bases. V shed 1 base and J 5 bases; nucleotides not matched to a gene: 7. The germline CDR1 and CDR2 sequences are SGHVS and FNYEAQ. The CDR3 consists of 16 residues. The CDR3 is CASSLGVPAGGDTQYF. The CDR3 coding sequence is TGTGCCAGCAGCTTAGGGGTTCCAGCGGGGGGAGATACGCAGTATTTT. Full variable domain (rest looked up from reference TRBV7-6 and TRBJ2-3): GAGVSQSPRYKVTKRGQDVALRCDPISGHVSLYWYRQALGQGPEFLTYFNYEAQQDKSGLPNDRFSAERPEGSISTLTIQRTEQRDSAMYRCASSLGVPAGGDTQYFGPGTRLTVL.

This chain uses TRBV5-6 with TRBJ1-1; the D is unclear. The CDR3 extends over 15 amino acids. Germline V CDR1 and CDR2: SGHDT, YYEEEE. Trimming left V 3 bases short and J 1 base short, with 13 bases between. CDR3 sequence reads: CASSYRGSRNTEAFF. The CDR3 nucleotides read TGTGCCAGCAGCTACCGTGGGAGTCGGAACACTGAAGCTTTCTTT.

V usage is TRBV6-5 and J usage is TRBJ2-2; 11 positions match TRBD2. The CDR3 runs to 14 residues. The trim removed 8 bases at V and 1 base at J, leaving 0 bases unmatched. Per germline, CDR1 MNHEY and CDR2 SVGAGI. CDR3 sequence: CASGLAGNTGELFF. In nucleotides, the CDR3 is TGTGCCAGCGGACTAGCGGGGAACACCGGGGAGCTGTTTTTT.

DNA of the CDR3: TGTGCCAGCAGTGAAAGGGGCCTCGGGCCCCAGCATTTT. This sequence encodes CASSERGLGPQHF. The chain recombines TRBV2 with TRBJ1-5; the D gene is possibly TRBD1 (5 bases). The V end was cut by 2 bases, the J end by 9 bases, with 11 bases between. The CDR3 spans 13 residues. Germline V lookup: CDR1 SNHLY, CDR2 FYNNEI.

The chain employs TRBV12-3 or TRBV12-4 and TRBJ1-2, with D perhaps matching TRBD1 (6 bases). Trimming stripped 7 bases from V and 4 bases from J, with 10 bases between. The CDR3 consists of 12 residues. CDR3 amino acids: CASTRGPYGYTF. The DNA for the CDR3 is TGTGCCAGCACCAGGGGTCCCTATGGCTACACCTTC.

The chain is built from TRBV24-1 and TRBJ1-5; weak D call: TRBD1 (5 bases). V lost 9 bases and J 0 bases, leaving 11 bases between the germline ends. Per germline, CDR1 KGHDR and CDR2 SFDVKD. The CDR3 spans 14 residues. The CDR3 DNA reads TGTGCCACCGGCCCCGGGGGTAGCAATCAGCCCCAGCATTTT. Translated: CATGPGGSNQPQHF.

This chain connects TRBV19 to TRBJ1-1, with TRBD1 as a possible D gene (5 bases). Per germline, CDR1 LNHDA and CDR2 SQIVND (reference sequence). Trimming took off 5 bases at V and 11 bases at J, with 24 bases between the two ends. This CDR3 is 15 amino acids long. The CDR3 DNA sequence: TGTGCCAGTAGTGAACGACTTGACAGATGGGATTCGGCTTTCTTT. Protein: CASSERLDRWDSAFF. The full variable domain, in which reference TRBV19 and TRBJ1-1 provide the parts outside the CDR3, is DGGITQSPKYLFRKEGQNVTLSCEQNLNHDAMYWYRQDPGQGLRLIYYSQIVNDFQKGDIAEGYSVSREKKESFPLTVTSAQKNPTAFYLCASSERLDRWDSAFFGQGTRLTVV.

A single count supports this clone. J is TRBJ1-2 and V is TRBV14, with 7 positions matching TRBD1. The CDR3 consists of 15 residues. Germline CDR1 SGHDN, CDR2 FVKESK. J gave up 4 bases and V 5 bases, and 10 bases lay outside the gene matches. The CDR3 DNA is TGTGCCAGCAGCTCAAGGACAGGCAACCCCTATGGCTACACCTTC. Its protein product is CASSSRTGNPYGYTF.

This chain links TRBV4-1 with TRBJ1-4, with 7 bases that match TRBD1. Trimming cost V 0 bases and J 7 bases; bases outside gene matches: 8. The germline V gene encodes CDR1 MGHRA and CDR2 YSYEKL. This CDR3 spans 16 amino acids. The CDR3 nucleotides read TGCGCCAGCAGCCAAGATCGTGGAGGGGACAGTGAAAAACTGTTTTTT. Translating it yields CASSQDRGGDSEKLFF.

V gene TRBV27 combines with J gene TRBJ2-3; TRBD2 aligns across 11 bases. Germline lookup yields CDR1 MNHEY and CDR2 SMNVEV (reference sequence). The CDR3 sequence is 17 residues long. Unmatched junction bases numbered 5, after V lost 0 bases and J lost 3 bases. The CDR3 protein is CASSLSVLAGGTDTQYF. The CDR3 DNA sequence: TGTGCCAGCAGTTTATCGGTCCTAGCGGGGGGTACAGATACGCAGTATTTT.

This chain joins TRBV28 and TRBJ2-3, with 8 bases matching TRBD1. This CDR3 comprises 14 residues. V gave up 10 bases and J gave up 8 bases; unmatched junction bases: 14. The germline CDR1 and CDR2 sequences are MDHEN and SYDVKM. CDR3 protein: CATFRATTGVTQYF. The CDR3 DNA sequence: TGTGCCACCTTTAGGGCCACGACAGGGGTTACGCAGTATTTT.

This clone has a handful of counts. CDR3 nucleotides: TGTGCCAGCAGTATAAACATGAATCAGCCCCAGCATTTT. Its translation is CASSINMNQPQHF. The rearrangement uses TRBV2 and TRBJ1-5; D gene ambiguous. Deletions cut 5 bases from V and 4 bases from J, with 9 bases between. CDR1 is SNHLY, CDR2 FYNNEI, per germline. The CDR3 is made up of 13 amino acids. Combining the CDR3 with reference TRBV2 and TRBJ1-5 gives the whole variable domain EPEVTQTPSHQVTQMGQEVILRCVPISNHLYFYWYRQILGQKVEFLVSFYNNEISEKSEIFDDQFSVERPDGSNFTLKIRSTKLEDSAMYFCASSINMNQPQHFGDGTRLSIL.

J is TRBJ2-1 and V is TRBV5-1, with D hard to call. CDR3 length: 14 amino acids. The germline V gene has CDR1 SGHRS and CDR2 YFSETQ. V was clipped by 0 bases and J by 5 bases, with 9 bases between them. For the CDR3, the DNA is TGCGCCAGCAGCTTGGATGCGGCCAACAATGAGCAGTTCTTC. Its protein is CASSLDAANNEQFF.

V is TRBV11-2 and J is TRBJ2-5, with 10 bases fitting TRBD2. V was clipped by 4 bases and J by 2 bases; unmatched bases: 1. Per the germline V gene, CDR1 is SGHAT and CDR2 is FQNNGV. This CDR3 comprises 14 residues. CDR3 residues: CASSSSGGQETQYF. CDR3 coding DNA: TGTGCCAGCAGCTCTAGCGGGGGTCAAGAGACCCAGTACTTC. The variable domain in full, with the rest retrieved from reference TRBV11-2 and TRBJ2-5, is EAGVAQSPRYKIIEKRQSVAFWCNPISGHATLYWYQQILGQGPKLLIQFQNNGVVDDSQLPKDRFSAERLKGVDSTLKIQPAKLEDSAVYLCASSSSGGQETQYFGPGTRLLVL.

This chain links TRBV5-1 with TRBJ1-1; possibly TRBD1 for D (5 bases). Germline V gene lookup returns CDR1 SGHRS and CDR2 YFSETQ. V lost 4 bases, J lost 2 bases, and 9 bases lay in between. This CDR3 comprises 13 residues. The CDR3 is CASSPRGNTEAFF. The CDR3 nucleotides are TGCGCCAGCAGCCCAAGGGGAAACACTGAAGCTTTCTTT.

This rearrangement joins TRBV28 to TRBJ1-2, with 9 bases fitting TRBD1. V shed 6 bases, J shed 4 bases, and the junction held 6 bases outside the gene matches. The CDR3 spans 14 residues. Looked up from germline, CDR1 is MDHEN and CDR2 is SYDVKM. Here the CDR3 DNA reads TGTGCCAGCAGGACAGGGGGAATGGTCTATGGCTACACCTTC. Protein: CASRTGGMVYGYTF.

DNA for the CDR3: TGCGCCAGCTCCCCCGGGACAGGCCGCTACGAGCAGTACTTC. This codes for CASSPGTGRYEQYF. V gene TRBV4-1 combines with J gene TRBJ2-7; TRBD1 aligns across 8 bases. V shed 8 bases, J shed 3 bases, and the junction held 9 bases outside the gene matches. The germline V gene encodes CDR1 MGHRA and CDR2 YSYEKL. This CDR3 is built from 14 residues.

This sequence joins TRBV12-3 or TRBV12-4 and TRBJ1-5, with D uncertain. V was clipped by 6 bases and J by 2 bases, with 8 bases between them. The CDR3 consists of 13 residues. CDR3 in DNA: TGTGCCAGCAGCAGGTTGCGCAATCAGCCCCAGCATTTT. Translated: CASSRLRNQPQHF.

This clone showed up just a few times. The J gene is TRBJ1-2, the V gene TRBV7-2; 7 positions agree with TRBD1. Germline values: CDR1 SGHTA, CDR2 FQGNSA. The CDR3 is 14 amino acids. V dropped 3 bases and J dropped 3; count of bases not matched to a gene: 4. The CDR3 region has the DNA TGTGCCAGCAGCTTGAACAGGGGCTACTATGGCTACACCTTC. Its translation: CASSLNRGYYGYTF.

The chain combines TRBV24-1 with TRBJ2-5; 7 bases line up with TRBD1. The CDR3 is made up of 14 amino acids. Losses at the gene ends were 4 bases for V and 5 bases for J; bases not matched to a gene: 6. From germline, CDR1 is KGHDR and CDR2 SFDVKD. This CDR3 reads CATSDPTGDETQYF. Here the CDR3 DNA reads TGTGCCACCAGTGACCCTACAGGGGACGAGACCCAGTACTTC.

The CDR3 sequence: CASSIQGSINQPQHF. In nucleotides, the CDR3 is TGTGCCAGTAGTATTCAGGGGTCAATTAATCAGCCCCAGCATTTT. This chain links TRBV19 with TRBJ1-5; D may be TRBD1 (6 bases). CDR1 and CDR2 (germline): LNHDA, SQIVND (reference sequence). V lost 3 bases to trimming and J lost 4 bases, with 13 bases between them. The length of the CDR3 is 15 residues.

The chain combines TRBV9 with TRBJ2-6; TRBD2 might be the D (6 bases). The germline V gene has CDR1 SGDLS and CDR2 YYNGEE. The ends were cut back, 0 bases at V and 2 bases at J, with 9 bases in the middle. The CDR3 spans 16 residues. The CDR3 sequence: CASSVVGGAGANVLTF. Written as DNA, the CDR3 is TGTGCCAGCAGCGTAGTAGGAGGGGCTGGGGCCAACGTCCTGACTTTC.

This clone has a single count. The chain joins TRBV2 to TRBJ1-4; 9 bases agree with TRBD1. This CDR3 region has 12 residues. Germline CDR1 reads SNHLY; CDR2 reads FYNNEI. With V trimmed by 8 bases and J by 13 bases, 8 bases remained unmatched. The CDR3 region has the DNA TGTGCCAGCGGGGGACAGGGACTAGGACTGTTTTTT. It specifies CASGGQGLGLFF.

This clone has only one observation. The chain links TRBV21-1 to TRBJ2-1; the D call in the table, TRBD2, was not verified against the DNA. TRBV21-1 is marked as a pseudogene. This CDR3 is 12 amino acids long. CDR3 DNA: TGTGCCAGCAGGGACTCCCCGGGTGAGCAGTTCTTC. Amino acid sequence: CASRDSPGEQFF.

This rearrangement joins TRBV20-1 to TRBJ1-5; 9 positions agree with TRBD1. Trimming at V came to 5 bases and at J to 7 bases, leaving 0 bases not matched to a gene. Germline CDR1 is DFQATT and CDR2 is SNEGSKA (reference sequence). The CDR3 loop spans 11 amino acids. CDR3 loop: CSAGQGQPQHF. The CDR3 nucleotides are TGCAGTGCTGGACAGGGGCAGCCCCAGCATTTT.